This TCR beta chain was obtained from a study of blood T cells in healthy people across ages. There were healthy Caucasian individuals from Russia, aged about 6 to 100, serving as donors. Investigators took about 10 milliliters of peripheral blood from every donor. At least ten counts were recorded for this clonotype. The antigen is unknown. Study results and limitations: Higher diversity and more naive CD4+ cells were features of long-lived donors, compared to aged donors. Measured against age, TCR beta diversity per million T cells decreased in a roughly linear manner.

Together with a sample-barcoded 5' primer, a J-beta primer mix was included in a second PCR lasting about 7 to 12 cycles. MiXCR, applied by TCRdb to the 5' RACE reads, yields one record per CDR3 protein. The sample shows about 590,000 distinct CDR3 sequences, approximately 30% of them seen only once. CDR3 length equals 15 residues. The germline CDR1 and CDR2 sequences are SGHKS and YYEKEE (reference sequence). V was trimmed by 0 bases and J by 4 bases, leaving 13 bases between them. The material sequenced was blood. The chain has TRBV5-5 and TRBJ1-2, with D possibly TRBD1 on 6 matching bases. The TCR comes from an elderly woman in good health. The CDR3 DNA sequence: TGTGCCAGCAGCTTGGATCCAGGGGCAGGCTATGGCTACACCTTC. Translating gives CASSLDPGAGYGYTF.